A selection of T cell receptor beta chains follows, all from one sample in a study of blood T cell repertoires in COVID-19. Data came from immunoSEQ multiplex PCR; TCRdb stores just in-frame clones and leaves some out. The sample carries about 160,000 clones, approximately 91% recorded once. Sequences were obtained from peripheral blood. The receptors were gathered from a man in his fifties with acute or convalescent COVID-19. Both conserved end residues are part of each CDR3. The D gene is left open where the match is weak. Expanded clones get a size class; other rows say once, few or many, or leave the size out.

>.|TRBD1|TRBJ1-4|TRBV7-9
TGTGCCAGCAGCCTAGGTCGGGACAGCGCGGAAAAACTGTTTTTT
CASSLGRDSAEKLFF
>.|.|TRBJ1-5|TRBV6-5
TGTGCCAGCAGCCTCAGAGGGAGCAATCAGCCCCAGCATTTT
CASSLRGSNQPQHF
>.|TRBD2|TRBJ2-3|TRBV5-1
TGCGCCAGCAGCTTTGGGGGGGGCACAGATACGCAGTATTTT
CASSFGGGTDTQYF
>.|TRBD2|TRBJ2-5|TRBV6-5
TGTGCCAGCGGAGGGGCTAGCGGGGCCCAAGAGACCCAGTACTTC
CASGGASGAQETQYF
>.|TRBD1|TRBJ2-1|TRBV28
TGTGCCAGCAGTCGAGGCCCCCGGGACAGGGAATACAATGAGCAGTTCTTC
CASSRGPRDREYNEQFF
>.|.|TRBJ2-2|TRBV5-4
TGTGCCAGCAGCTTGGGAGGGTTTGGCACCGGGGAGCTGTTTTTT
CASSLGGFGTGELFF
>.|.|TRBJ2-3|TRBV18
TGTGCCAGCTCACCACCTGCGGGAAGCACAGATACGCAGTATTTT
CASSPPAGSTDTQYF
>.|TRBD2|TRBJ2-3|TRBV10-1
TGCGCCAGAGGGACTAGCGGGAGCACAGATACGCAGTATTTT
CARGTSGSTDTQYF
>.|.|TRBJ1-2|TRBV7-2
TGTGCCAGCAGCTTTACGGACAGATCCTATGGCTACACCTTC
CASSFTDRSYGYTF
>.|.|TRBJ2-2|TRBV29-1
TGCAGCTCCTCTTTAGGGGGCGGGGAGCTGTTTTTT
CSSSLGGGELFF
>.|TRBD1|TRBJ2-7|TRBV19
TGTGCCAGTAGTACTCGGACAGGATCCTACGAGCAGTACTTC
CASSTRTGSYEQYF
>.|.|TRBJ1-1|TRBV19
TGTGCCAGTTACGTGGACACGGCCTCCACTGAAGCTTTCTTT
CASYVDTASTEAFF
>.|TRBD1|TRBJ1-1|TRBV2
TGTGCCAGTCGGCAGGGGGCCACTGAAGCTTTCTTT
CASRQGATEAFF
>.|TRBD2|TRBJ2-3|TRBV2
TGTGCCAGCAGTGCCCCAAGCGGGGCGAGCACAGATACGCAGTATTTT
CASSAPSGASTDTQYF
>.|.|TRBJ1-5|TRBV15
TGTGCCACCAGCAGAGTAAATCAGCCCCAGCATTTT
CATSRVNQPQHF
>.|TRBD1|TRBJ1-1|TRBV29-1
TGCAGCGCTGCGGGACAGTTAAACACTGAAGCTTTCTTT
CSAAGQLNTEAFF
>.|.|TRBJ1-2|TRBV20-1
TGCAGTGCAGGGGTTGATGGCTACACCTTC
CSAGVDGYTF
>.|.|TRBJ2-5|TRBV7-8
TGTGCCAGCAGCTTAGCCGGCAGGGCTGAGACCCAGTACTTC
CASSLAGRAETQYF
>.|TRBD2|TRBJ2-7|TRBV11-3
TGTGCCAGCAGCTTAAGCGGGAGTTACGAGCAGTACTTC
CASSLSGSYEQYF
>.|TRBD2|TRBJ2-3|TRBV7-3
TGTGCCAGCAGCTTAACTGTCCTAGCGGGGGGTACTAGCACAGATACGCAGTATTTT
CASSLTVLAGGTSTDTQYF
>.|TRBD1|TRBJ2-1|TRBV19
TGTGCCAGTAGTGGTGGGACAGGGGGATACAATGAGCAGTTCTTC
CASSGGTGGYNEQFF
>.|TRBD1|TRBJ2-1|TRBV5-1
TGCGCCAGCAGCTGGAACCGGGACAGGGATGGAGATGAGCAGTTCTTC
CASSWNRDRDGDEQFF
>.|TRBD1|TRBJ2-7|TRBV19
TGTGCCAGTAGCTACCGGGACAGGGGGCCCTACGAGCAGTACTTC
CASSYRDRGPYEQYF
>once|.|TRBJ1-4|TRBV28
TGTGCCAGCAGAGCCGGCGGGGCTGCTAATGAAAAACTGTTTTTT
CASRAGGAANEKLFF
>.|TRBD2|TRBJ2-5|TRBV6-1
TGTGCCAGCAGTGAATATCGGGGGGGCTTGGAGACCCAGTACTTC
CASSEYRGGLETQYF
>once|TRBD2|TRBJ2-4|TRBV5-6
TGTGCCAGCAGCGGGACTAGCGGGGGGAAACAGTACTTC
CASSGTSGGKQYF
>.|TRBD2|TRBJ2-5|TRBV28
TGTGCCAGCAGTTTATCGACTAGCGGCACGACCTCCCAAGAGACCCAGTACTTC
CASSLSTSGTTSQETQYF
>.|TRBD2|TRBJ2-5|TRBV7-9
TGTGCCAGCAGCTTAGGACTAGCGGGGATCGAGACCCAGTACTTC
CASSLGLAGIETQYF
>.|.|TRBJ2-1|TRBV9
TGTGCCAGCAGCATTAGTGTCAATGAGCAGTTCTTC
CASSISVNEQFF
>.|TRBD1|TRBJ1-4|TRBV7-2
TGTGCCAGCAGACGGACAGGGAATGAAAAACTGTTTTTT
CASRRTGNEKLFF
>.|TRBD1|TRBJ2-7|TRBV4-1
TGCGCCAGCAGCCACCCCAGGGGACAGGGCAACGAGCAGTACTTC
CASSHPRGQGNEQYF
>.|TRBD1|TRBJ2-2|TRBV7-3
TGTGCCAGCAGCTTAACTGGACAGGCCTCGGGGGAGCTGTTTTTT
CASSLTGQASGELFF
>.|.|TRBJ2-2|TRBV4-2
TGTGCCAGCAGCCAAGGCAGGGGTGGTGACACCGGGGAGCTGTTTTTT
CASSQGRGGDTGELFF
>.|TRBD1|TRBJ1-1|TRBV30
TGTGCCTGGAGTGTGGGCAGGGGGCGAACTGAAGCTTTCTTT
CAWSVGRGRTEAFF
>.|.|TRBJ2-2|TRBV3-1/TRBV3-2
TGTGCCAGCAGCCATCTAGGCGGGGCCGGCACCGGGGAGCTGTTTTTT
CASSHLGGAGTGELFF
>.|.|TRBJ1-5|TRBV11-1
TGTGCCGGGCGCCCGGATTGGGGGGTGCGTCAGCCCCAGCATTTT
CAGRPDWGVRQPQHF
>.|TRBD2|TRBJ2-1|TRBV20-1
TGCAGTGCTAGTATCGGGGCGGGGGTATCCGGTGAGCAGTTCTTC
CSASIGAGVSGEQFF
>.|TRBD1|TRBJ2-1|TRBV27
TGTGCCAGCAGTTTATTGGGACAGGGCAATGAGCAGTTCTTC
CASSLLGQGNEQFF
>.|TRBD2|TRBJ2-4|TRBV5-1
TGCGCCAGCAGCCCCGGACTAGGCCCAAACATTCAGTACTTC
CASSPGLGPNIQYF
>.|.|TRBJ2-7|TRBV2
TGTGCCAGCAGTGAAGGACGGAGGGATAGGCAGTACTTC
CASSEGRRDRQYF
>once|TRBD2|TRBJ2-1|TRBV18
TGTGCCAGCTCACCCGGGACTAGCGGGACAGATGAGCAGTTCTTC
CASSPGTSGTDEQFF
>.|.|TRBJ1-1|TRBV28
TGTGCCAGCAGTTGGCCTCACACTGAAGCTTTCTTT
CASSWPHTEAFF
>.|.|TRBJ2-2|TRBV18
TGTGCCAGCTCACCGGGTTCCTCGGGGACCGGGGAGCTGTTTTTT
CASSPGSSGTGELFF
>.|TRBD2|TRBJ2-2|TRBV7-3
TGTGCCAGCAGCCCTGGGAGCGGGGCCGGGGAGCTGTTTTTT
CASSPGSGAGELFF
>.|TRBD1|TRBJ1-3|TRBV4-2
TGTGCCAGCAGCCAGCACCGGGACAGGGCCAACTCTGGAAACACCATATATTTT
CASSQHRDRANSGNTIYF
>.|.|TRBJ1-2|TRBV7-2
TGTGCCAGCAGCTCTCAGGCTAACTATGGCTACACCTTC
CASSSQANYGYTF
>.|TRBD1|TRBJ1-5|TRBV5-6
TGTGCCAGCAGCTTGGGGACAGGGCGGAATCAGCCCCAGCATTTT
CASSLGTGRNQPQHF
>few|.|TRBJ2-1|TRBV11-2
TGTGCCAGCAGCTTGCGGCGGGATTTAGGTGAGCAGTTCTTC
CASSLRRDLGEQFF
>.|TRBD1|TRBJ2-5|TRBV19
TGTGCCCCGGGTGGAGTGGACAGGGACGACCAAGAGACCCAGTACTTC
CAPGGVDRDDQETQYF
>.|TRBD1|TRBJ2-2|TRBV11-3
TGTGCCAGCAGCCCCGGGACAGCTAACACCGGGGAGCTGTTTTTT
CASSPGTANTGELFF